This TCR beta chain derives from a study of blood T cell repertoires in COVID-19 (dated by TCRdb to about 2020). Turning to the overall study: Samples covering the acute and convalescent phases of COVID-19 were provided by collaborators in the United States, Italy and Spain. The material from the prospective study consisted of cDNA or gDNA derived from T cells, B-cell-depleted T cells, or PBMCs. Subjects who had been exposed to COVID-19, were actively infected with it, or had recovered from it provided the deeply sampled blood TCRbeta repertoires that made up the dataset. The repertoires were released in a freely available public database meant as a resource for research on the immune response to SARS-CoV-2. Samples were obtained from the ongoing ImmuneRACE study (first 160 participants) and from 1,254 subjects provided by 6 global collaborators. A de-identified subject ID, COVID-19 status, age in years and sex were almost always included in the sample metadata. HLA class I and class II types, where available, came from metadata supplied by the sample provider rather than from assay-based typing.

At one collaborating source in Seattle, patients were enrolled during active infection and were followed longitudinally through the course of disease. Collaborating institutions collected whole blood in K2EDTA tubes following their own protocols. For TCRbeta analysis, collaborators shipped samples as frozen whole blood, isolated PBMCs, or DNA extracted from either of those sample types. Comments on this clone: Its specific antigen is unknown. The record has no base qualities; no much larger clone is one base away.

The immunoSEQ Assay, a bias-controlled multiplex PCR, was used to amplify TCRbeta CDR3 regions from genomic DNA. The paper's data handling went like this. Within the assay, amplification of reference gene primers was used to estimate how many nucleated cells each sample contained. To quantify the absolute abundance of each unique TCRbeta CDR3 rearrangement, sequence reads were collapsed and filtered. For each sample, productive Simpson clonality was calculated by taking the square root of Simpson's diversity index across productive rearrangements. As stored in TCRdb, this immuneACCESS dataset retains in-frame rearrangements with V and J assigned. A fraction of the clones does not appear; measured against another copy, unresolved V genes explain less than half of the discrepancy, and the remainder lacks a known reason. Clone size and V and J calls were adopted from that table, with D and trimming inferred from the DNA. The table for this sample lists 200,000 to 250,000 clones; approximately 90% of them were counted only once. 2% to 3% of the sample is in the top ten clones.

Including cysteine and phenylalanine, the CDR3 has 15 amino acids. Only the CDR3 portion is preserved as DNA: 45 bases, with reading frame beginning at the first base. For CDR1 and CDR2, the germline V gene lists LGHNA and YSLEER. V is pruned by 2 bases and J by 7 bases, leaving 9 bases of the junction without a gene match. What the research found in general, with its limitations: The quantity of clinical and demographic metadata differed by source and by participant and was supplied without curation.

The chain links TRBV4-3 with TRBJ1-2; 8 central bases correspond to TRBD1. Sequencing was carried out using peripheral blood. The clonotype originates from a man younger than 40 with COVID-19, enrolled during active disease. The nucleotides are TGCGCCAGCAGCCAAAGACGTGGCAGGGGGCTTGGCTACACCTTC. It codes for CASSQRRGRGLGYTF.